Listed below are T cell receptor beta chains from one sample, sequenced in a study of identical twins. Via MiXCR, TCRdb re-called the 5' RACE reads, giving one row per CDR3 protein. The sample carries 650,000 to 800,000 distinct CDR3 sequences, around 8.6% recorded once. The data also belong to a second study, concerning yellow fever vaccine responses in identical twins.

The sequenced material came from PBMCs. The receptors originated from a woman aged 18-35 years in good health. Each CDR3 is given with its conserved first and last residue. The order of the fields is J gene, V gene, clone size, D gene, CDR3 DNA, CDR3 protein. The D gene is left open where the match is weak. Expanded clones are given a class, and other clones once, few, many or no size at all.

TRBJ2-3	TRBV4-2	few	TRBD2	TGTGCCAGCAGCCCGGGGGAGCGGGGGGTCCCCACAGATACGCAGTATTTT	CASSPGERGVPTDTQYF
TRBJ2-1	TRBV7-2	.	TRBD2	TGTGCCAGCAGCTTTGCGGGAGTGAATGAGCAGTTCTTC	CASSFAGVNEQFF
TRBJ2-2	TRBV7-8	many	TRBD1	TGTGCCAGCAGCTTAGGGGGGACAGGGTATCACACCGGGGAGCTGTTTTTT	CASSLGGTGYHTGELFF
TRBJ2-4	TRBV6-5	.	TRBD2	TGTGCCAGCAGTTACTGGGGGACTAGCGGGAGAGGCAAAAACATTCAGTACTTC	CASSYWGTSGRGKNIQYF
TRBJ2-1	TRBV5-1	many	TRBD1	TGCGCCAGCAGCTTGACGGGACAGGGGCATGAGCAGTTCTTC	CASSLTGQGHEQFF
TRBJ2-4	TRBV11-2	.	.	TGTGCCAGCAGCCTACGCCCCAAACAGGGACATAAAAACATTCAGTACTTC	CASSLRPKQGHKNIQYF
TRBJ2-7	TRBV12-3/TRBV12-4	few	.	TGTGCCAGCAAGGTAGGACTGGGTTGGAGTATAACGGCCTACGAGCAGTACTTC	CASKVGLGWSITAYEQYF
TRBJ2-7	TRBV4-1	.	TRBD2	TGCGCCAGCAGCCAGTTAGCGGGGAGCTCCTACGAGCAGTACTTC	CASSQLAGSSYEQYF
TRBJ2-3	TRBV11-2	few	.	TGTGCCAGCAGCTTTCGGGCGGGCCGGGCAGATACGCAGTATTTT	CASSFRAGRADTQYF
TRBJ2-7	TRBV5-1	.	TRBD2	TGCGCCAGCAGCTTGGCACTAGCGGGGTCCTACGAGCAGTACTTC	CASSLALAGSYEQYF
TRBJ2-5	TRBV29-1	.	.	TGCAGCGTTCTTCCCTTCCAAGAGACCCAGTACTTC	CSVLPFQETQYF
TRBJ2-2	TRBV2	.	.	TGTGCCAGCAGTGAAGTTCGGACTGGGACCGGGGAGCTGTTTTTT	CASSEVRTGTGELFF
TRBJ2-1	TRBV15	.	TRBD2	TGTGCCACCCAGCGGGAAAGCTCCTACAATGAGCAGTTCTTC	CATQRESSYNEQFF
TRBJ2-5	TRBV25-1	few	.	TGTGCCAGCAGTGGCCCCCGCAGAGTGGAGACCCAGTACTTC	CASSGPRRVETQYF
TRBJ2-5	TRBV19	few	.	TGTGCCAGTAGCAGAAGGGGAGTGGGGGGAGAGACCCAGTACTTC	CASSRRGVGGETQYF
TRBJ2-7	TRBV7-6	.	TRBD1	TGTGCCAGCAGCCGACAGGGGGGTGAGCAGTACTTC	CASSRQGGEQYF
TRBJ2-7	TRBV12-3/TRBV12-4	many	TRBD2	TGTGCCAGCAGTTTACGTAGTCCGGGGGGCTACGAGCAGTACTTC	CASSLRSPGGYEQYF
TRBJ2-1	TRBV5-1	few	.	TGCGCCAGCAGCTTGGCCAATACTTACAATGAGCAGTTCTTC	CASSLANTYNEQFF
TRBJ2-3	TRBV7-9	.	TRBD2	TGTGCCAGCAGCTCAGGATCAAGGCGGGAGATCACAGATACGCAGTATTTT	CASSSGSRREITDTQYF
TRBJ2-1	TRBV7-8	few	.	TGTGCCAGCATTTTAGGGAATGAGCAGTTCTTC	CASILGNEQFF
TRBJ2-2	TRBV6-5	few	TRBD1	TGTGCCAGCAGTTACTTGACAGGGGGCATCGGCGGGGAGCTGTTTTTT	CASSYLTGGIGGELFF
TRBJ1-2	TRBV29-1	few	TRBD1	TGCAGCGTTGAAGCCCGACAGGGGGCAGGGGGCTACACCTTC	CSVEARQGAGGYTF
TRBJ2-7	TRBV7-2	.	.	TGTGCCAGCAGCTTAGCTGGGGTAATCTACGAGCAGTACTTC	CASSLAGVIYEQYF
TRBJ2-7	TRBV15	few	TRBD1	TGTGCCACCAGCATCGGGACAGGACCCTACGAGCAGTACTTC	CATSIGTGPYEQYF
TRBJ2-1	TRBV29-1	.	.	TGCAGCGTTGATCTTAACAGGTTCGTGTGGGAGGACTGGGCAGGGACCTCCTACAATGAGCAGTTCTTC	CSVDLNRFVWEDWAGTSYNEQFF
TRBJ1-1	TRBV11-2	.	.	TGTGCCAGCAGCACGGGCCCTTCCGGGGACACTGAAGCTTTCTTT	CASSTGPSGDTEAFF
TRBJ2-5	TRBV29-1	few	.	TGCAGCGTTGAACACCTTAGGAATTCCCAGTACTTC	CSVEHLRNSQYF
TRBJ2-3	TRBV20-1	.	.	TGCAGTGCCGAAGCCCCAGGGGCTAGCACAGATACGCAGTATTTT	CSAEAPGASTDTQYF
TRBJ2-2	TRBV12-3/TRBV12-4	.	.	TGTGCCAGCAGTACACAGGGAATGCCGGAGCTGTTTTTT	CASSTQGMPELFF
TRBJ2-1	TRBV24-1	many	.	TGTGCCACCAGTGATTTGTTACAGGGTAATCCTAATGAGCAGTTCTTC	CATSDLLQGNPNEQFF
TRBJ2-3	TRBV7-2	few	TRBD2	TGTGCCAGCCGGGTAGGGAGGGAGACAGATACGCAGTATTTT	CASRVGRETDTQYF
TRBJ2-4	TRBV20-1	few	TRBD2	TGCAGTGCTAGTGATCCACTAGCGGGGGGTCTAGCCAAAAACATTCAGTACTTC	CSASDPLAGGLAKNIQYF
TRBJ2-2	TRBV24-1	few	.	TGTGCCACCACCCCCGGCGGTCCGAACACCGGGGAGCTGTTTTTT	CATTPGGPNTGELFF
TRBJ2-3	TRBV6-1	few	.	TGTGCCAGCAGTATCCTAGCTGCACGCACAGATACGCAGTATTTT	CASSILAARTDTQYF
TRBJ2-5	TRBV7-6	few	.	TGTGCCAGCAGCCCCCGAACGGAGGGCTTCGAGACCCAGTACTTC	CASSPRTEGFETQYF
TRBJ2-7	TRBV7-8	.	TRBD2	TGTGCCAGCAGCGGGTCACTAGCGGACTACGAGCAGTACTTC	CASSGSLADYEQYF
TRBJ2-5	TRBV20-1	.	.	TGCAGTGCTAATGGTCAGGGTACCAACCAAGAGACCCAGTACTTC	CSANGQGTNQETQYF
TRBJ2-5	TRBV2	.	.	TGTGCCAGCAGTGATAGGGACATCTTGGGGGAGACCCAGTACTTC	CASSDRDILGETQYF
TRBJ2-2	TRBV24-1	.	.	TGTGCCACCAGTGATTCCAGAAGTCCGGGGGAGCTGTTTTTT	CATSDSRSPGELFF
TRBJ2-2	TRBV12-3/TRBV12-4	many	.	TGTGCCAGCAGTTTAGCGGTGACAGATAACACCGGGGAGCTGTTTTTT	CASSLAVTDNTGELFF
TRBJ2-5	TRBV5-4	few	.	TGTGCCAGCAGCCTTATTCGGGTTAGAGAGACCCAGTACTTC	CASSLIRVRETQYF
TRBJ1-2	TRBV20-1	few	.	TGCAGTGTCAAGTGGTCGAAATCTGGCTACACCTTC	CSVKWSKSGYTF
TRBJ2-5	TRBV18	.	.	TGTGCCAGCTCACCCTTCCGGACAGATAAAGAGACCCAGTACTTC	CASSPFRTDKETQYF
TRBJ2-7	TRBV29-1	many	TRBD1	TGCAGCGTTGAGGGTTGGGGGAGACAGGGTGGCTACGAGCAGTACTTC	CSVEGWGRQGGYEQYF
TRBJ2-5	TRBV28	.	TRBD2	TGTGCCAGCAGCCGACTAGCGGGTGATCAAGTTAGGGAGACCCAGTACTTC	CASSRLAGDQVRETQYF
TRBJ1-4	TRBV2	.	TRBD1	TGTGCCAGCAGTGATGGGACAGGGCGCGAAAAACTGTTTTTT	CASSDGTGREKLFF
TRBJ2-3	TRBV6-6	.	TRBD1	TGTGCCAGCAGTTACTCAAACGGGGGGACAGGGGATACGCAGTATTTT	CASSYSNGGTGDTQYF
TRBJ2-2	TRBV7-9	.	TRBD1	TGTGCCAGCAGCTGGACCGGGACAGCGAACACCGGGGAGCTGTTTTTT	CASSWTGTANTGELFF
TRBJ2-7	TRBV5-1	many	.	TGCGCCAGCAGCGTCCTTGGGAGCTCCTACGAGCAGTACTTC	CASSVLGSSYEQYF
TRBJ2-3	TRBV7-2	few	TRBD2	TGTGCCAGCAGCTACCGACTAGCCTGGACAGATACGCAGTATTTT	CASSYRLAWTDTQYF
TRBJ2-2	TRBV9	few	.	TGTGCCAGCAGCTACAGAATAAACACCGGGGAGCTGTTTTTT	CASSYRINTGELFF
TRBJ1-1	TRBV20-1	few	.	TGCAGTGCCCTGTCAGGGGACACTGAAGCTTTCTTT	CSALSGDTEAFF
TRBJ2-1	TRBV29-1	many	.	TGCAGCGTGCGTGGGAGCCCCCAAGTTTACAATGAGCAGTTCTTC	CSVRGSPQVYNEQFF
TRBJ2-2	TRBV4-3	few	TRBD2	TGCGCCAGCAGCCAAGCTTGGACTAGCTCCGGGGAGCTGTTTTTT	CASSQAWTSSGELFF
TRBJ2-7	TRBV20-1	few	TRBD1	TGCAGTGCTAGCTCGCTACAGGGGAAGCTCTACGAGCAGTACTTC	CSASSLQGKLYEQYF